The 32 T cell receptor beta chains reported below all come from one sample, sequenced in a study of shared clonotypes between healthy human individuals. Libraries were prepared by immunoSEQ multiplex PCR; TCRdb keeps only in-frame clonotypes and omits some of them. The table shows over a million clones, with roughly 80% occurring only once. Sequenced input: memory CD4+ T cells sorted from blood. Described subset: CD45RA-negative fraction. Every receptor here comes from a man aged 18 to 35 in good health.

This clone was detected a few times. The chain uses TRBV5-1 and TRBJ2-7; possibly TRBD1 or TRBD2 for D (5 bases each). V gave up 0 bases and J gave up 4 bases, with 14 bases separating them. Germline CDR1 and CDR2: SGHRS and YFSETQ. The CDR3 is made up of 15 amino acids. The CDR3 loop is CASSLGPGSIYEQYF. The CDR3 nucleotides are TGCGCCAGCAGCTTGGGGCCAGGGAGTATATACGAGCAGTACTTC.

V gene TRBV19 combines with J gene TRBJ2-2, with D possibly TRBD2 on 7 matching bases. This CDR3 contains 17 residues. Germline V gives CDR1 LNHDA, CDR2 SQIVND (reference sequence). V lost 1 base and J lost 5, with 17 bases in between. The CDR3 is CASSIGRGGVNTGELFF. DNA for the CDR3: TGTGCCAGTAGTATAGGTCGCGGGGGCGTAAATACCGGGGAGCTGTTTTTT.

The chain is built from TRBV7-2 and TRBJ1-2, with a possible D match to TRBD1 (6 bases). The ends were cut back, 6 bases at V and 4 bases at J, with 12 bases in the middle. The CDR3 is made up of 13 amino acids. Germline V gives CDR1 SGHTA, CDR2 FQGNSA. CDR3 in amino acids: CASRGGARYGYTF. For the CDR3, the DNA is TGTGCCAGCAGAGGGGGGGCGCGCTATGGCTACACCTTC.

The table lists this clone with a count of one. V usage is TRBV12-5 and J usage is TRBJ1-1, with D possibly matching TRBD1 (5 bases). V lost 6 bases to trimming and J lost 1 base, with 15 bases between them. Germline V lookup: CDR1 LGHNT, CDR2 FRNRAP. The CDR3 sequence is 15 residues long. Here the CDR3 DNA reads TGTGCTAGTGGCCTCAGGGACTTGCCGAACACTGAAGCTTTCTTT. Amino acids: CASGLRDLPNTEAFF.

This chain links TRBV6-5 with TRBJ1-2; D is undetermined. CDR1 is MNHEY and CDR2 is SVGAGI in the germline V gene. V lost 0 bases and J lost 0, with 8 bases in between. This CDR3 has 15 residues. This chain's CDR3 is CASSYSAVPNYGYTF. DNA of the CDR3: TGTGCCAGCAGTTACTCCGCAGTGCCTAACTATGGCTACACCTTC.

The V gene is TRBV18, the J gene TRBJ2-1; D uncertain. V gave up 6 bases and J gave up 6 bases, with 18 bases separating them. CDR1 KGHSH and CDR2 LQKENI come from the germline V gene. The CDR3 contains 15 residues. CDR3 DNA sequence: TGTGCCAGCTCGCAGAGTGCGGTTGCCATCAATGAGCAGTTCTTC. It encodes CASSQSAVAINEQFF.

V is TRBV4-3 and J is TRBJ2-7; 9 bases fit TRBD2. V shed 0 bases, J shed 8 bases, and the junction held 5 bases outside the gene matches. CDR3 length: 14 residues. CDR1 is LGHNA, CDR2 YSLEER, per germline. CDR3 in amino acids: CASSQDNSGRQQYF. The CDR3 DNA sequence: TGCGCCAGCAGCCAAGATAACAGCGGGAGGCAGCAGTACTTC.

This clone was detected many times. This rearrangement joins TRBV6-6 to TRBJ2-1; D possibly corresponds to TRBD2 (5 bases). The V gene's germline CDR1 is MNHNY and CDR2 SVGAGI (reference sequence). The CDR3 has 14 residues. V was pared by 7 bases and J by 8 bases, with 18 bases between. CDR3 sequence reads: CASKLREWWDEQFF. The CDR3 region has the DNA TGTGCCAGCAAGTTGAGGGAATGGTGGGATGAGCAGTTCTTC.

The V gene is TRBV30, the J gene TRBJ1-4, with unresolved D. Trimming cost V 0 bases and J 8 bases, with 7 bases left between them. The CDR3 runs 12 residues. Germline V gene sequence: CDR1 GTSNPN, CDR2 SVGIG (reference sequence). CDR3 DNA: TGTGCCTGGAGTGTATCCCCGGAAAAACTGTTTTTT. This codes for CAWSVSPEKLFF.

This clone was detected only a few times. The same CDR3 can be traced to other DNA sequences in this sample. The CDR3 protein is CASSLVDNTEAFF. The DNA of the CDR3 is TGTGCCAGCAGCTTGGTTGACAACACTGAAGCTTTCTTT. The rearrangement uses TRBV5-4 and TRBJ1-1; D unclear. V was cut by 0 bases and J by 2 bases, with 5 bases left in between. The CDR3 length is 13 residues. Germline lookup yields CDR1 SGHNT and CDR2 YYREEE (reference sequence).

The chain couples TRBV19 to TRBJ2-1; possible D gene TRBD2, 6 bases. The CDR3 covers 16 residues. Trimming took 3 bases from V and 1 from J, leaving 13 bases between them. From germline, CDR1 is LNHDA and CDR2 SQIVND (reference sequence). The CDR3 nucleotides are TGTGCCAGTAGTATCATCGGGGGACGGTCCTACAATGAGCAGTTCTTC. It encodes CASSIIGGRSYNEQFF.

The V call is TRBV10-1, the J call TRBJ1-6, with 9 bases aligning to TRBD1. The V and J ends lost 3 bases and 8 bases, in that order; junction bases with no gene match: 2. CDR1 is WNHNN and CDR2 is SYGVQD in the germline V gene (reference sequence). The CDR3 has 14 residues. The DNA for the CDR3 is TGCGCCAGCAGTGACCGGACAGGGGATTCACCCCTCCACTTT. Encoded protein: CASSDRTGDSPLHF.

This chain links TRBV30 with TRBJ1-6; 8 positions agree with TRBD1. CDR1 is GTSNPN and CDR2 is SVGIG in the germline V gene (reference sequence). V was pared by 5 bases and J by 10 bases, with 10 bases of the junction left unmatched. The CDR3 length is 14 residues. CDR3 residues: CAWEKGQGGSPLHF. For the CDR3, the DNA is TGTGCCTGGGAAAAAGGACAGGGAGGCTCACCCCTCCACTTT.

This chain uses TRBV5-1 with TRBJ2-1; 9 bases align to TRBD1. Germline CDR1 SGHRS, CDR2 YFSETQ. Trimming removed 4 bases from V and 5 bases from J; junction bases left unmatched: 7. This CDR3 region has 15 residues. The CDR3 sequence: CASSPRDRANNEQFF. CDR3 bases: TGCGCCAGCAGCCCCCGGGACAGGGCAAACAATGAGCAGTTCTTC.

The CDR3 protein is CASSLARSRSADTQYF. CDR3 nucleotide sequence: TGTGCCAGCAGCTTGGCCCGGTCCCGGTCGGCAGATACGCAGTATTTT. V usage is TRBV5-4 and J usage is TRBJ2-3; D is uncertain. Trimming removed 0 bases at V and 4 bases at J, with 15 bases between. This CDR3 is 16 amino acids long. Germline CDR1 is SGHNT and CDR2 is YYREEE (reference sequence).

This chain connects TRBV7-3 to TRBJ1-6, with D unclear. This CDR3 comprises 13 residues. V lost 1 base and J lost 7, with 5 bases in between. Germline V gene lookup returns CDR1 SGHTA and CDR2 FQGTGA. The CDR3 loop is CASSLNRNSPLHF. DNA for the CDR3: TGTGCCAGCAGCTTAAATCGAAATTCACCCCTCCACTTT.

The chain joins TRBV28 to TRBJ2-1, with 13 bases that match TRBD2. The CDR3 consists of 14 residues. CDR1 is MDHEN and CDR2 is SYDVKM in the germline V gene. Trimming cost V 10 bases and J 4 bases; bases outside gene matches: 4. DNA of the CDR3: TGTGCCATTAGACTAGCGGGGGGTTACAATGAGCAGTTCTTC. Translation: CAIRLAGGYNEQFF.

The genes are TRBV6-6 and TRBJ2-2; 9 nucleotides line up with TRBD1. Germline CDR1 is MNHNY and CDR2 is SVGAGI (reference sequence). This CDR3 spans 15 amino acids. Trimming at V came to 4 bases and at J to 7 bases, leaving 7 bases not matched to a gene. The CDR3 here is CASSSGQGRSGELFF. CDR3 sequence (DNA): TGTGCCAGCAGTTCGGGACAGGGAAGAAGCGGGGAGCTGTTTTTT.

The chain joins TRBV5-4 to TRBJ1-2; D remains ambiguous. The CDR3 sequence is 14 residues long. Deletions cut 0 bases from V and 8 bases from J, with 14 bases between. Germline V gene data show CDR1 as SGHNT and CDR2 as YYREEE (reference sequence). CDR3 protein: CASSLAGRSDGYTF. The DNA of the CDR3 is TGTGCCAGCAGCTTGGCTGGACGATCTGACGGCTACACCTTC.

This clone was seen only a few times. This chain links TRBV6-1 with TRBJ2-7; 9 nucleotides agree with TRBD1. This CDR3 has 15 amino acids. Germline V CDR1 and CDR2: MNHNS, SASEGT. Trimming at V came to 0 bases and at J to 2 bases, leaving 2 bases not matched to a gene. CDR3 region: CASSEAGQGPYEQYF. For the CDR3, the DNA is TGTGCCAGCAGTGAAGCGGGACAGGGACCCTACGAGCAGTACTTC.

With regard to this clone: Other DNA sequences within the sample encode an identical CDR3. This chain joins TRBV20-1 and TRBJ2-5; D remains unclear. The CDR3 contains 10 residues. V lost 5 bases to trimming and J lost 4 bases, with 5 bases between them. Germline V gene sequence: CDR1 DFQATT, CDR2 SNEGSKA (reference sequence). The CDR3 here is CSAPLETQYF. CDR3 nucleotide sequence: TGCAGTGCTCCTCTAGAGACCCAGTACTTC.

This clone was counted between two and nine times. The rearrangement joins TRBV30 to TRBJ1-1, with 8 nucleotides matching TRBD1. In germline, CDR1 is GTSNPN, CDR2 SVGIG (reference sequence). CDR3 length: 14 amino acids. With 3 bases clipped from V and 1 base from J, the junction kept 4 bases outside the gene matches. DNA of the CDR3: TGTGCCTGGAGCCGCGGGACAGGGAACACTGAAGCTTTCTTT. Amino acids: CAWSRGTGNTEAFF.

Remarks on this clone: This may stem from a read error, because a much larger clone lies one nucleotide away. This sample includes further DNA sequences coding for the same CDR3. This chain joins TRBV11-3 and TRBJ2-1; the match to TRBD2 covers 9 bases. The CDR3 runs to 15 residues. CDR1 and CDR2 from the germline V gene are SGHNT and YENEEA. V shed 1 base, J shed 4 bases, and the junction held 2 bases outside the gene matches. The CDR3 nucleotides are TGTGCCAGCAGCTTAGGAAGCGGGGGGTACAATGAGCAGTTCTTC. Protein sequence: CASSLGSGGYNEQFF. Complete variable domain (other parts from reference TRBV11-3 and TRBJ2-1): EAGVVQSPRYKIIEKKQPVAFWCNPISGHNTLYWYLQNLGQGPELLIRYENEEAVDDSQLPKDRFSAERLKGVDSTLKIQPAELGDSAVYLCASSLGSGGYNEQFFGPGTRLTVL.

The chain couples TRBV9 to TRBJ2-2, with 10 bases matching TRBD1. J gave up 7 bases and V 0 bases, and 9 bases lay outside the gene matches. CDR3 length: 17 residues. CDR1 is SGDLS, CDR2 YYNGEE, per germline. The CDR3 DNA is TGTGCCAGCAGCGTAGAAGGGACAGGGGCGTTTGGCGGGGAGCTGTTTTTT. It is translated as CASSVEGTGAFGGELFF. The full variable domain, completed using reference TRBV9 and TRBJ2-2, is DSGVTQTPKHLITATGQRVTLRCSPRSGDLSVYWYQQSLDQGLQFLIQYYNGEERAKGNILERFSAQQFPDLHSELNLSSLELGDSALYFCASSVEGTGAFGGELFFGEGSRLTVL.

CDR3: CASDSRGGNGELFF. Here the CDR3 DNA reads TGTGCCAGCGATTCGCGGGGGGGCAACGGGGAGCTGTTTTTT. The rearrangement uses TRBV2 and TRBJ2-2; 9 nucleotides match TRBD2. V lost 8 bases and J lost 7; bases outside the gene matches: 8. CDR3 length equals 14 residues. CDR1 and CDR2 (germline): SNHLY, FYNNEI.

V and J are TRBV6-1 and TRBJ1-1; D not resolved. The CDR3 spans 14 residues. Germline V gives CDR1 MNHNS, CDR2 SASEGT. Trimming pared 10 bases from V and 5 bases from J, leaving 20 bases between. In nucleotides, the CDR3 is TGTGCCACCCACGCCGAGTTGTTTGTGACTGAAGCTTTCTTT. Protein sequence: CATHAELFVTEAFF.

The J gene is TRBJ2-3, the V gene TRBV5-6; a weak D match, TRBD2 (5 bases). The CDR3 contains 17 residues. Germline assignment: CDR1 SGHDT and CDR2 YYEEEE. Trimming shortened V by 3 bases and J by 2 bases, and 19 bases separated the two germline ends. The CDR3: CASSSAPGLAVTDTQYF. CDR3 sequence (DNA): TGTGCCAGCAGCTCTGCCCCCGGGCTAGCCGTCACAGATACGCAGTATTTT.

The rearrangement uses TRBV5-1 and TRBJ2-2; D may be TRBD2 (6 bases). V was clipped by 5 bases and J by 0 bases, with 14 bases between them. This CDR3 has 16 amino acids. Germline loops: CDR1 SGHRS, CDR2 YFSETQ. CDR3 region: CASRGGWTANTGELFF. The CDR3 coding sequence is TGCGCCAGCAGGGGGGGATGGACCGCGAACACCGGGGAGCTGTTTTTT.

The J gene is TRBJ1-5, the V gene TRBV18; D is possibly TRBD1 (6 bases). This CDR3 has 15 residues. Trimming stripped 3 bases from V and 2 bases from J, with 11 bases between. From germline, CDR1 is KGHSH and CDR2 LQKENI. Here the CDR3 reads CASSPQGWGNQPQHF. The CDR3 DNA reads TGTGCCAGCTCACCCCAGGGGTGGGGCAATCAGCCCCAGCATTTT.

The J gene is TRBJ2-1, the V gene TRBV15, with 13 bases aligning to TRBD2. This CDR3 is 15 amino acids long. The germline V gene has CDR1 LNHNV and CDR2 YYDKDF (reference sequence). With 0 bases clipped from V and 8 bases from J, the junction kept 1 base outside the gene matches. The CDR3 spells CATSRDTSGGDEQFF. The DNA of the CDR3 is TGTGCCACCAGCAGAGACACTAGCGGGGGGGATGAGCAGTTCTTC.

The CDR3 loop is CASRLGRQGSYNSPLHF. CDR3 DNA: TGTGCCAGCAGGTTGGGGAGACAGGGCTCCTATAATTCACCCCTCCACTTT. The chain employs TRBV27 and TRBJ1-6; 7 bases line up with TRBD1. V lost 6 bases and J lost 0; bases outside the gene matches: 8. This CDR3 spans 17 amino acids. Per the germline V gene, CDR1 is MNHEY and CDR2 is SMNVEV (reference sequence).

The CDR3 region has the DNA TGTGCCAGCAGTGCGGCGGGAGGGTCCTACAATGAGCAGTTCTTC. Amino acids: CASSAAGGSYNEQFF. The V gene is TRBV2, the J gene TRBJ2-1; the match to TRBD2 covers 9 bases. The J segment lost 1 base and the V segment lost 4 bases, leaving 2 bases of the junction unmatched. In germline, CDR1 is SNHLY, CDR2 FYNNEI. The CDR3 is 15 residues long.